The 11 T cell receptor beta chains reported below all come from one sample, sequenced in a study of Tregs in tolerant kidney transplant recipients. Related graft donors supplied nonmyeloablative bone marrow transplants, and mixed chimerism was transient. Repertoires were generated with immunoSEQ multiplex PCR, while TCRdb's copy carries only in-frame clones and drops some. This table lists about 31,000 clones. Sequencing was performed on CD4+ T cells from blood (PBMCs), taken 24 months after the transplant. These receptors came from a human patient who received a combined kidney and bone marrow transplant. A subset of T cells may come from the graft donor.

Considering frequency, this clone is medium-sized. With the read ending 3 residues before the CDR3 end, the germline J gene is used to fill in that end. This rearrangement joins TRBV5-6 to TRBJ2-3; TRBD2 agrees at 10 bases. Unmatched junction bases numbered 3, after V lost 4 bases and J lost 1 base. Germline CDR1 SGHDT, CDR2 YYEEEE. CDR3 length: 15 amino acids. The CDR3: CASSKGLAGTDTQYF. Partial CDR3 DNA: TGTGCCAGCAGCAAAGGACTAGCGGGCACAGATACG.

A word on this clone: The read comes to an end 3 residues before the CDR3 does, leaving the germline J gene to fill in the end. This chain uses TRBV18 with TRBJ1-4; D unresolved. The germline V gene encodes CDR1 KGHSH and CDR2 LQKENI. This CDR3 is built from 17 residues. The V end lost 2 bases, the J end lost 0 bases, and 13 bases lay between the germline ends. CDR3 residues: CASSPVGRGATNEKLFF. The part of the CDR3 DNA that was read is TGTGCCAGCTCACCAGTTGGGCGGGGAGCAACTAATGAAAAA.

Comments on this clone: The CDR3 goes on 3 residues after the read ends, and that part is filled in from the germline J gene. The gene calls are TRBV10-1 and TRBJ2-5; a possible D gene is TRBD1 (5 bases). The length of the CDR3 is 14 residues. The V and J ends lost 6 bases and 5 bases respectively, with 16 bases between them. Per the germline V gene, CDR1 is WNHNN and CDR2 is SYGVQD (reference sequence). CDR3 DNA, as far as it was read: TGCGCCAGCAGCCATACGCAGGGTCGGGAGACC. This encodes CASSHTQGRET. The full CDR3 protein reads CASSHTQGRETQYF.

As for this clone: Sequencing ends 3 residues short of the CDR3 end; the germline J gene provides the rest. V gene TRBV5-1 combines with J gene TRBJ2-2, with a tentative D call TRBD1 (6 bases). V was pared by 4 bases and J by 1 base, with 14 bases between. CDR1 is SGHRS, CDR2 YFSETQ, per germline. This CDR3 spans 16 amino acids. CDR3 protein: CASSIAGTMNTGELFF. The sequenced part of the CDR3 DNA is TGCGCCAGCAGCATCGCCGGGACAATGAACACCGGGGAG. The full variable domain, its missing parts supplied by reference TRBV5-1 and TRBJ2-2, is KAGVTQTPRYLIKTRGQQVTLSCSPISGHRSVSWYQQTPGQGLQFLFEYFSETQRNKGNFPGRFSGRQFSNSRSEMNVSTLELGDSALYLCASSIAGTMNTGELFFGEGSRLTVL.

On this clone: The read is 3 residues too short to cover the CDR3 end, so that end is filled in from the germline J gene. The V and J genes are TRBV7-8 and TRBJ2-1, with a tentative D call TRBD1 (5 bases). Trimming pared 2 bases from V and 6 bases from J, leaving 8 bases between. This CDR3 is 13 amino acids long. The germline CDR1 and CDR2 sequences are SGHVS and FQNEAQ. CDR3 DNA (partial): TGTGCCAGCAGCTTATTTCAGGGCAATGAG. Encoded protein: CASSLFQGNE. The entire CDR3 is CASSLFQGNEQFF.

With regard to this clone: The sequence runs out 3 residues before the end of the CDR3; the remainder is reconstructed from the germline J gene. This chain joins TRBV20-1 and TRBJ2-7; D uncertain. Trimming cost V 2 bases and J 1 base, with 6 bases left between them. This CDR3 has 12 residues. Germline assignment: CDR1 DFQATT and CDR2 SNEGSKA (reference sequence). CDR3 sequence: CSARLSSYEQYF. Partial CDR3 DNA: TGCAGTGCTAGACTCTCTTCCTACGAG.

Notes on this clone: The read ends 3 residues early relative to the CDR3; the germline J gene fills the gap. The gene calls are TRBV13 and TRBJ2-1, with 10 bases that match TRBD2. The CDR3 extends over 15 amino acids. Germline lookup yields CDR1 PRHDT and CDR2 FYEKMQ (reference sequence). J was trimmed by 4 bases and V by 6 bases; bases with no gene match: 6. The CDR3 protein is CASREAGGPYNEQFF. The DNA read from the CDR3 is TGTGCCAGCAGGGAAGCGGGAGGGCCTTACAATGAG. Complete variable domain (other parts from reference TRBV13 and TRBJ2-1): AAGVIQSPRHLIKEKRETATLKCYPIPRHDTVYWYQQGPGQDPQFLISFYEKMQSDKGSIPDRFSAQQFSDYHSELNMSSLELGDSALYFCASREAGGPYNEQFFGPGTRLTVL.

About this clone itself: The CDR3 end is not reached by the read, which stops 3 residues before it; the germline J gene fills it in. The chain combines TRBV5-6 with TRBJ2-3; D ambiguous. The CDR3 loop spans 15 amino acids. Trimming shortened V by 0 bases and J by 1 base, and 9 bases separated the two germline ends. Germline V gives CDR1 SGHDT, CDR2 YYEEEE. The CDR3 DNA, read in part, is TGTGCCAGCAGCTTGGACACCAGAGGCACAGATACG. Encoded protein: CASSLDTRGTDT. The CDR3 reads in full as CASSLDTRGTDTQYF.

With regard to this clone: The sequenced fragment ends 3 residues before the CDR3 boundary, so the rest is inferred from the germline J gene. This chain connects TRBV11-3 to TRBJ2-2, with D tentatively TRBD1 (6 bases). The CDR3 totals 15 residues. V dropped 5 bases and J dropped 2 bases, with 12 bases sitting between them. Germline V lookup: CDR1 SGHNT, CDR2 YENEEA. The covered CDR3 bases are TGTGCCAGCAGCCACCGAGGGGGAAACACCGGGGAG. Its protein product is CASSHRGGNTGE. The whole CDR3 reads CASSHRGGNTGELFF.

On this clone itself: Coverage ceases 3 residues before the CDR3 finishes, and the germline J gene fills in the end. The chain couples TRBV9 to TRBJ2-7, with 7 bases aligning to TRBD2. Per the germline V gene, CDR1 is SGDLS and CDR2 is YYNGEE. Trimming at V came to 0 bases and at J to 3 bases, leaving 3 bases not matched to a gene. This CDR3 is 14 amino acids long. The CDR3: CASSVGTSVYEQYF. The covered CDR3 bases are TGTGCCAGCAGCGTAGGTACTAGCGTCTACGAG.

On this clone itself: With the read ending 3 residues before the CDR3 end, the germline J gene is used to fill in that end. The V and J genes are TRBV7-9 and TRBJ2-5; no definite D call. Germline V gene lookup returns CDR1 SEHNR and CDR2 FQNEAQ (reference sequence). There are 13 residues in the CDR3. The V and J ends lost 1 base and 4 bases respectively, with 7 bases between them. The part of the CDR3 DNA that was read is TGTGCCAGCAGCTTAGGGCAGGTAGAGACC. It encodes CASSLGQVET. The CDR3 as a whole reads CASSLGQVETQYF.